The 22 T cell receptor beta chains given below trace back to one sample, sequenced in a study of blood T cell repertoires in COVID-19. Profiling relied on immunoSEQ multiplex PCR, and the TCRdb table lists in-frame clones only, not all of them. The repertoire holds 95,000 to 120,000 clones, 80% to 90% seen once, with roughly 3.5% in the top ten. The sample comprised peripheral blood. These receptors were collected from a man in his forties with acute or convalescent COVID-19.

The chain links TRBV27 to TRBJ2-7, with TRBD1 matching over 9 bases. CDR3 size: 15 residues. The V gene end was trimmed by 7 bases and the J gene end by 3 bases; junction bases not matched to a gene: 10. Germline V gives CDR1 MNHEY, CDR2 SMNVEV (reference sequence). This CDR3 is CASTPLGTGNYEQYF. CDR3 in DNA: TGTGCCAGCACCCCCTTGGGGACAGGGAACTACGAGCAGTACTTC.

This clone was observed a single time. This sequence joins TRBV2 and TRBJ2-7; the match to TRBD1 covers 7 bases. V was pared by 2 bases and J by 2 bases, with 6 bases of the junction left unmatched. The CDR3 sequence is 15 residues long. CDR1 and CDR2 (germline): SNHLY, FYNNEI. The CDR3 region is CASSEKAQGPYEQYF. The CDR3 nucleotides are TGTGCCAGCAGTGAAAAGGCACAGGGGCCCTACGAGCAGTACTTC.

The chain couples TRBV5-1 to TRBJ2-7; 9 bases line up with TRBD1. CDR1 and CDR2 (germline): SGHRS, YFSETQ. The CDR3 runs 13 residues. V shed 3 bases and J 5 bases; nucleotides not matched to a gene: 3. CDR3 loop: CASSSGQGHEQYF. CDR3 nucleotides: TGCGCCAGCAGCTCGGGACAGGGTCACGAGCAGTACTTC. The whole variable domain, remainder taken from reference TRBV5-1 and TRBJ2-7, is KAGVTQTPRYLIKTRGQQVTLSCSPISGHRSVSWYQQTPGQGLQFLFEYFSETQRNKGNFPGRFSGRQFSNSRSEMNVSTLELGDSALYLCASSSGQGHEQYFGPGTRLTVT.

CDR3 bases: TGTGCCAGCAGCCGGACTAGCGGGGATAGCTACGAGCAGTACTTC. Protein sequence: CASSRTSGDSYEQYF. The V call is TRBV27, the J call TRBJ2-7, with 12 bases lining up with TRBD2. The CDR3 extends over 15 amino acids. CDR1 and CDR2 (germline): MNHEY, SMNVEV (reference sequence). V trimming: 6 bases; J trimming: 3 bases; junction bases outside the gene matches: 6.

The rearrangement links TRBV6-8 to TRBJ1-5; D perhaps matches TRBD1 (6 bases). The V end lost 6 bases, the J end lost 7 bases, and 19 bases lay between the germline ends. The CDR3 has 15 amino acids. The germline gives CDR1 MNHGY, CDR2 SAAAGT. The CDR3 nucleotides are TGTGCCAGCAGACCACTCCAGGGGAGGGGGCAGCCCCAGCATTTT. This sequence encodes CASRPLQGRGQPQHF.

This chain connects TRBV7-9 to TRBJ2-1, with a weak D call TRBD2 (6 bases). V gave up 4 bases and J gave up 0 bases, with 13 bases separating them. The CDR3 totals 16 residues. Germline lookup yields CDR1 SEHNR and CDR2 FQNEAQ (reference sequence). Here the CDR3 reads CASSSPGLPSYNEQFF. The CDR3 DNA follows: TGTGCCAGCAGCTCCCCGGGACTCCCCTCCTACAATGAGCAGTTCTTC.

This chain joins TRBV7-3 and TRBJ2-5; D remains ambiguous. Germline assignment: CDR1 SGHTA and CDR2 FQGTGA. This CDR3 is built from 14 residues. V lost 0 bases and J lost 5, with 10 bases in between. The CDR3 DNA reads as TGTGCCAGCAGCTTAACGGCCTTGGAGGAGACCCAGTACTTC. This sequence encodes CASSLTALEETQYF.

The chain carries TRBV11-2 and TRBJ1-2; perhaps TRBD1 as D (5 bases). CDR3 length: 14 residues. V was cut by 5 bases and J by 4 bases, with 14 bases left in between. Germline values: CDR1 SGHAT, CDR2 FQNNGV. CDR3 sequence reads: CASSPGWGGYGYTF. CDR3 in DNA: TGTGCCAGCAGCCCAGGGTGGGGGGGCTATGGCTACACCTTC.

This clone was observed a few times. The chain couples TRBV10-1 to TRBJ2-7; D not resolved. V was shortened by 4 bases and J by 0 bases, with 7 bases between the two germline ends. The CDR3 extends over 13 amino acids. The germline V gene has CDR1 WNHNN and CDR2 SYGVQD (reference sequence). The CDR3 loop is CASSGWLSYEQYF. DNA for the CDR3: TGCGCCAGCAGTGGTTGGCTCTCCTACGAGCAGTACTTC.

The rearrangement joins TRBV6-2 or TRBV6-3 to TRBJ2-1; 7 bases match TRBD1. The CDR3 runs to 16 residues. The germline CDR1 and CDR2 sequences are MNHEY and SVGEGT. V lost 0 bases to trimming and J lost 0 bases; unmatched junction nucleotides: 2. CDR3 region: CASSYSGTVSYNEQFF. The DNA of the CDR3 is TGTGCCAGCAGTTACTCCGGGACAGTCTCCTACAATGAGCAGTTCTTC.

The chain has TRBV2 and TRBJ2-5, with D unclear. The CDR3 extends over 14 amino acids. Germline V gene sequence: CDR1 SNHLY, CDR2 FYNNEI. The V end lost 4 bases, the J end lost 2 bases, and 11 bases lay between the germline ends. The CDR3 region has the DNA TGTGCCAGCAGTGGGCACTCAGGTCAAGAGACCCAGTACTTC. It yields the protein CASSGHSGQETQYF.

This clone was observed a few times. The chain employs TRBV4-3 and TRBJ2-1, with 7 bases lining up with TRBD1. CDR3 length: 16 amino acids. Germline V CDR1 and CDR2: LGHNA, YSLEER. Unmatched junction bases numbered 8, after V lost 3 bases and J lost 3 bases. CDR3 protein: CASSHSRDSRYNEQFF. The CDR3 nucleotides read TGCGCCAGCAGCCACTCCCGGGACAGCCGCTACAATGAGCAGTTCTTC.

The rearrangement uses TRBV4-1 and TRBJ2-7, with 14 bases fitting TRBD2. This CDR3 has 17 amino acids. After removal of 3 bases from V and 0 bases from J, the junction contained 4 bases not matched to a gene. Germline-derived CDR1 and CDR2 are MGHRA and YSYEKL. For the CDR3, the DNA is TGCGCCAGCAGCCATCCCGGACTAGCGGGGGGCTCCTACGAGCAGTACTTC. Translation: CASSHPGLAGGSYEQYF.

The rearrangement links TRBV5-4 to TRBJ2-3; 14 nucleotides match TRBD2. J gave up 6 bases and V 0 bases, and 6 bases lay outside the gene matches. The CDR3 length is 17 residues. CDR1 and CDR2 (germline): SGHNT, YYREEE (reference sequence). The CDR3 bases are TGTGCCAGCAGCTTGGGGACTAGCGGGGGGCCCTCCGATACGCAGTATTTT. Encoded protein: CASSLGTSGGPSDTQYF.

In this sample, this clone turned up once. This chain links TRBV11-3 with TRBJ2-5; D might be TRBD1 (6 bases). The germline V gene encodes CDR1 SGHNT and CDR2 YENEEA. This CDR3 has 13 amino acids. V lost 5 bases to trimming and J lost 4 bases, with 11 bases between them. This CDR3 reads CASSPRGGETQYF. Written as DNA, the CDR3 is TGTGCCAGCAGCCCTCGAGGGGGAGAGACCCAGTACTTC.

The J gene is TRBJ1-2, the V gene TRBV12-3 or TRBV12-4; TRBD1 aligns across 7 bases. Trimming cost V 4 bases and J 6 bases; bases outside gene matches: 5. CDR3 length: 13 residues. The CDR3 here is CASSSTGKNGYTF. The CDR3 DNA is TGTGCCAGCAGTTCGACAGGGAAGAATGGCTACACCTTC.

As for this clone: Other DNA sequences in this sample translate to the same CDR3. This chain connects TRBV5-4 to TRBJ1-2; 8 nucleotides match TRBD1. The germline V gene has CDR1 SGHNT and CDR2 YYREEE (reference sequence). J gave up 2 bases and V 4 bases, and 4 bases lay outside the gene matches. This CDR3 comprises 14 residues. The CDR3 nucleotides are TGTGCCAGCAGCCTTGGACAGGGAAACTATGGCTACACCTTC. This codes for CASSLGQGNYGYTF.

This clone has just one count. The chain links TRBV6-5 to TRBJ2-7; TRBD1 matches 7 bases. Germline V CDR1 and CDR2: MNHEY, SVGAGI. The ends lost 6 bases at V and 2 bases at J; junction bases unmatched: 7. The CDR3 has 14 residues. Here the CDR3 DNA reads TGTGCCAGCAGCAGCCAGGGGGTTGCCTACGAGCAGTACTTC. Translation gives CASSSQGVAYEQYF.

The CDR3 sequence: CASSMTSGETQYF. The CDR3 DNA sequence: TGTGCCAGCAGCATGACTAGCGGAGAGACCCAGTACTTC. The chain employs TRBV5-6 and TRBJ2-5; 9 nucleotides match TRBD2. This CDR3 region has 13 residues. With 4 bases clipped from V and 4 bases from J, the junction kept 2 bases outside the gene matches. The germline V gene has CDR1 SGHDT and CDR2 YYEEEE. The full variable domain, in which reference TRBV5-6 and TRBJ2-5 provide the parts outside the CDR3, is DAGVTQSPTHLIKTRGQQVTLRCSPKSGHDTVSWYQQALGQGPQFIFQYYEEEERQRGNFPDRFSGHQFPNYSSELNVNALLLGDSALYLCASSMTSGETQYFGPGTRLLVL.

CDR3 protein: CASSFDRGFADTQYF. The CDR3 DNA sequence: TGCGCCAGCAGCTTCGACAGGGGTTTTGCAGATACGCAGTATTTT. The chain joins TRBV5-1 to TRBJ2-3; TRBD1 agrees at 8 bases. Trimming removed 2 bases from V and 4 bases from J; junction bases left unmatched: 6. The CDR3 spans 15 residues. Germline CDR1 SGHRS, CDR2 YFSETQ.

The chain uses TRBV5-4 and TRBJ2-6; the match to TRBD1 covers 8 bases. Germline trimming cut 1 base from V and 0 bases from J; bases unmatched to any gene: 6. The CDR3 is 18 residues long. Germline assignment: CDR1 SGHNT and CDR2 YYREEE (reference sequence). The CDR3 loop is CASSLQGASFSGANVLTF. CDR3 coding DNA: TGTGCCAGCAGCTTGCAGGGGGCAAGTTTCTCTGGGGCCAACGTCCTGACTTTC. The full variable domain, rest sourced from reference TRBV5-4 and TRBJ2-6, is ETGVTQSPTHLIKTRGQQVTLRCSSQSGHNTVSWYQQALGQGPQFIFQYYREEENGRGNFPPRFSGLQFPNYSSELNVNALELDDSALYLCASSLQGASFSGANVLTFGAGSRLTVL.

The genes are TRBV18 and TRBJ1-5, with TRBD1 identical over 8 bases. This CDR3 is built from 15 residues. The germline gives CDR1 KGHSH, CDR2 LQKENI. The junction had 8 bases not matched to a gene; V was cut back by 3 bases and J by 7 bases. CDR3: CASSPPGQGGQPQHF. CDR3 sequence (DNA): TGTGCCAGCTCACCCCCTGGACAGGGAGGGCAGCCCCAGCATTTT. The full variable domain, in which reference TRBV18 and TRBJ1-5 provide the parts outside the CDR3, is NAGVMQNPRHLVRRRGQEARLRCSPMKGHSHVYWYRQLPEEGLKFMVYLQKENIIDESGMPKERFSAEFPKEGPSILRIQQVVRGDSAAYFCASSPPGQGGQPQHFGDGTRLSIL.